These 19 T cell receptor beta chains were all obtained from the same sample, sequenced in a study of regulatory T cells in long-lasting Graves disease. Described time point: persistent/refractory GD, antithyroid drugs over 5 years with positive TRAb. Isolated PBMC RNA provided the starting material for the TCR library. Arm-PCR of CDR3 regions and iRepertoire HTBI primers were used to build TCR beta libraries. MiXCR was run by TCRdb on the multiplex PCR reads, yielding one entry per CDR3 protein. The sample yields a few hundred thousand distinct CDR3 sequences, 20% to 25% seen once. The sample was peripheral blood mononuclear cells (PBMCs), taken when the disease was refractory, from a patient treated with antithyroid drugs. Receptors were obtained from a female donor with Graves disease.

This clonotype was picked up one time. A read error may explain this, as a much larger clone is one base away. The conserved final phenylalanine or tryptophan is absent from the CDR3, which likely points to a read error. J is TRBJ1-2 and V is TRBV6-2 or TRBV6-3, with D uncertain. V lost 2 bases, J lost 5 bases, and 21 bases lay in between. The CDR3 runs 17 residues. From germline, CDR1 is MNHEY and CDR2 SVGEGT. The DNA of the CDR3 is TGTGCCAGCAGTTACGGGTTAAGTGGGCCCTACGTGTATGGCTACACCCTC. Translating it yields CASSYGLSGPYVYGYTL.

The J gene is TRBJ2-2, the V gene TRBV6-1, with unresolved D. The germline V and J ends were trimmed by 7 bases and 6 bases, with 18 bases remaining between them. The CDR3 has 15 amino acids. From germline, CDR1 is MNHNS and CDR2 SASEGT. The CDR3 DNA sequence: TGTGCCAGCAATCCCCCCAGTATCGGACCCGGGGAGCTGTTTTTT. Amino acid sequence: CASNPPSIGPGELFF.

The sample holds many counts of this clonotype. This sequence joins TRBV29-1 and TRBJ2-5; D may correspond to TRBD1 or TRBD2 (5 bases each). This CDR3 comprises 14 residues. Germline CDR1 reads SQVTM; CDR2 reads ANQGSEA. V was pared by 6 bases and J by 0 bases, with 14 bases between. The CDR3 region has the DNA TGCAGCGTCCATCCGGGACCCCACCAAGAGACCCAGTACTTC. As protein: CSVHPGPHQETQYF.

Only a few counts were recorded for this clonotype. Possible read error: a much larger clone is one base away. The J gene is TRBJ2-7, the V gene TRBV28, with D possibly TRBD1 on 7 matching bases. Deletions cut 10 bases from V and 0 bases from J, with 28 bases between. Looked up from germline, CDR1 is MDHEN and CDR2 is SYDVKM. The CDR3 totals 18 residues. In DNA form, the CDR3 reads TGTGCCAACAGCCCCGGGGTCCTCGCAGGGGGACTCTCCTACGAGCAGTACTTC. It is translated as CANSPGVLAGGLSYEQYF.

This clonotype was seen at least ten times. The chain combines TRBV28 with TRBJ1-5; a weak D match, TRBD1 (6 bases). The germline gives CDR1 MDHEN, CDR2 SYDVKM. Trimming cost V 4 bases and J 0 bases, with 16 bases left between them. The CDR3 totals 17 residues. This CDR3 is CASSSPRGRYSNQPQHF. The CDR3, as DNA: TGTGCCAGCAGTTCCCCGAGGGGGAGATATAGCAATCAGCCCCAGCATTTT.

This clonotype has a handful of counts. The chain recombines TRBV18 with TRBJ2-3; unclear D gene. The CDR3 is made up of 14 amino acids. Per the germline V gene, CDR1 is KGHSH and CDR2 is LQKENI. Trimming stripped 0 bases from V and 3 bases from J, with 7 bases between. The CDR3 loop is CASSPPFSTDTQYF. CDR3 DNA: TGTGCCAGCTCACCACCGTTCAGTACAGATACGCAGTATTTT.

The chain employs TRBV7-3 and TRBJ2-1; D is undetermined. The germline V gene encodes CDR1 SGHTA and CDR2 FQGTGA. CDR3 length: 13 residues. Trimming took off 0 bases at V and 7 bases at J, with 7 bases between the two ends. CDR3 coding DNA: TGTGCCAGCAGCTTAACACGGGCGAATGAGCAGTTCTTC. This codes for CASSLTRANEQFF.

The rearrangement joins TRBV13 to TRBJ1-1, with 10 bases matching TRBD1. Germline CDR1 is PRHDT and CDR2 is FYEKMQ (reference sequence). The CDR3 is made up of 16 amino acids. The ends lost 5 bases at V and 4 bases at J; junction bases unmatched: 10. This CDR3 is CASSQGDRGAITEAFF. The CDR3 bases are TGTGCCAGCAGCCAAGGGGACAGGGGAGCAATCACTGAAGCTTTCTTT.

There are many counts of this clonotype. The chain couples TRBV7-9 to TRBJ2-7; 8 nucleotides line up with TRBD2. The V gene's germline CDR1 is SEHNR and CDR2 FQNEAQ (reference sequence). The junction had 13 bases not matched to a gene; V was cut back by 4 bases and J by 5 bases. The CDR3 consists of 16 residues. The CDR3 spells CASSSLEQREWDEQYF. The DNA of the CDR3 is TGTGCCAGCAGCTCCCTTGAGCAGCGGGAGTGGGACGAGCAGTACTTC.

This clonotype was recorded many times. The rearrangement uses TRBV28 and TRBJ1-3, with TRBD1 as a possible D gene (5 bases). CDR1 and CDR2 (germline): MDHEN, SYDVKM. Trimming cost V 2 bases and J 0 bases, with 8 bases left between them. The CDR3 spans 15 residues. CDR3 nucleotides: TGTGCCAGCAGTTTAGACGGGGGCTCTGGAAACACCATATATTTT. Protein sequence: CASSLDGGSGNTIYF.

This clonotype was seen only a few times. This chain joins TRBV19 and TRBJ1-3; 7 bases align to TRBD1. CDR1 and CDR2 (germline): LNHDA, SQIVND (reference sequence). The V and J ends lost 3 bases and 2 bases, in that order; junction bases with no gene match: 7. The CDR3 covers 16 residues. The DNA of the CDR3 is TGTGCCAGTAGTATCCAACGGACAGGTCCTGGAAACACCATATATTTT. This translates into CASSIQRTGPGNTIYF.

The chain combines TRBV4-1 with TRBJ2-7; 11 bases align to TRBD2. The germline V gene has CDR1 MGHRA and CDR2 YSYEKL. The CDR3 is 15 residues long. V shed 7 bases and J 2 bases; nucleotides not matched to a gene: 7. The CDR3 nucleotides read TGCGCCAGCAACCGAGGGACTAGCGGAGCCTACGAGCAGTACTTC. This encodes CASNRGTSGAYEQYF.

The chain combines TRBV19 with TRBJ1-2; D is ambiguous. This CDR3 has 14 amino acids. V lost 1 base and J 6 bases, leaving 12 bases between the germline ends. Germline CDR1 and CDR2: LNHDA and SQIVND (reference sequence). The CDR3 protein is CASSIGAISDGYTF. The CDR3 region has the DNA TGTGCCAGTAGTATAGGGGCGATTTCTGATGGCTACACCTTC. The full variable domain, its missing parts supplied by reference TRBV19 and TRBJ1-2, is DGGITQSPKYLFRKEGQNVTLSCEQNLNHDAMYWYRQDPGQGLRLIYYSQIVNDFQKGDIAEGYSVSREKKESFPLTVTSAQKNPTAFYLCASSIGAISDGYTFGSGTRLTVV.

The chain couples TRBV5-1 to TRBJ2-5; 12 bases fit TRBD1. V lost 4 bases, J lost 5 bases, and 15 bases stayed unmatched. The CDR3 has 18 amino acids. Germline V gene data show CDR1 as SGHRS and CDR2 as YFSETQ. The CDR3 is CASSPGAGTGGFKETQYF. The CDR3 region has the DNA TGCGCCAGCAGCCCAGGGGCCGGGACAGGGGGCTTTAAGGAGACCCAGTACTTC.

This clonotype was observed once. V is TRBV5-1 and J is TRBJ1-1; D is ambiguous. This CDR3 comprises 13 residues. Germline V gives CDR1 SGHRS, CDR2 YFSETQ. Trimming pared 2 bases from V and 4 bases from J, leaving 9 bases between. The CDR3 protein is CASSFRGFTEAFF. For the CDR3, the DNA is TGCGCCAGCAGCTTCCGAGGTTTCACTGAAGCTTTCTTT.

This clonotype was detected many times. This rearrangement joins TRBV28 to TRBJ2-7; D perhaps matches TRBD1 (6 bases). Trimming shortened V by 6 bases and J by 0 bases, and 18 bases separated the two germline ends. The CDR3 length is 16 residues. Germline-derived CDR1 and CDR2 are MDHEN and SYDVKM. As DNA, the CDR3 is TGTGCCAGCAGAAGCCTACGGGGACACCACTCCTACGAGCAGTACTTC. Amino acid sequence: CASRSLRGHHSYEQYF.

The chain uses TRBV7-2 and TRBJ1-1, with D unresolved. The CDR3 is 15 residues long. The V end lost 6 bases, the J end lost 0 bases, and 14 bases lay between the germline ends. Germline V CDR1 and CDR2: SGHTA, FQGNSA. CDR3 region: CASSRLTVMNTEAFF. CDR3 sequence (DNA): TGTGCCAGCAGTAGATTAACAGTCATGAACACTGAAGCTTTCTTT.

There are a few counts of this clonotype. The chain couples TRBV3-1 to TRBJ2-5; 7 bases are shared with TRBD2. V lost 1 base and J lost 4; bases outside the gene matches: 6. CDR3 length equals 15 residues. From germline, CDR1 is LGHDT and CDR2 YNNKEL (reference sequence). CDR3 nucleotide sequence: TGTGCCAGCAGCCAAGGAGGGAGGGCCGGAGAGACCCAGTACTTC. Translation: CASSQGGRAGETQYF.

Many counts were recorded for this clonotype. The final CDR3 position lacks the conserved phenylalanine or tryptophan, pointing to a likely read error. No DNA is shown, since the ends of the CDR3 on it are uncertain; the CDR3 is the one TCRdb lists. The chain is built from TRBV28 and TRBJ1-2; the table's D call, TRBD1, has no DNA check behind it. The CDR3 has 14 residues if both end residues are counted. Germline CDR1 and CDR2: MDHEN and SYDVKM. This CDR3 is CASSNPTGGAPSWK.